This T cell receptor beta chain appears in the sequencing data of a study of beta chain features in type 1 diabetes. Background on the study: Sorted cells examined across all samples numbered roughly 100 million. Whole-study results and caveats: More deletions and fewer insertions at VDJ junctions were seen in type 1 diabetes patients. Among all four CD4+ subsets, Type 1 diabetes patients had TCRB CDR3s that were moderately but significantly shorter.

Germline values: CDR1 GTSNPN, CDR2 SVGIG (reference sequence). Losses at the gene ends were 0 bases for V and 0 bases for J; bases not matched to a gene: 2. CDR3 length: 15 residues. This clone was seen more than once but under ten times. The antigen remains unidentified. As every portion of the isolated RNA was reverse transcribed, the sequencing read expressed TCRB transcripts. Measured with immunoSEQ multiplex PCR; TCRdb has only the in-frame clones, and not every one. The data contain over 350,000 clones, approximately 16% of them singletons. Sequenced input: naive CD4+ T cells from blood. The V call is TRBV30, the J call TRBJ2-4; the match to TRBD1 covers 7 bases. This sequence originates from a woman under 30 in good health. CDR3 DNA: TGTGCCTGGAGTGTACAGGGGCTAGCCAAAAACATTCAGTACTTC. This encodes CAWSVQGLAKNIQYF.